This TCR beta chain derives from a study of blood T cell repertoires in COVID-19. About the research overall: The United States, Italy and Spain provided the acute and convalescent COVID-19 samples.

Some clones are missing from TCRdb's copy, which holds only in-frame ones; the method was immunoSEQ multiplex PCR. The repertoire includes about 110,000 clones, 80% to 85% of them detected once, and 6.5% to 10% sits in the top ten. In this sample, this clone turned up a few times. Sequenced sample: peripheral blood. This sequence originates from a man between 65 and 79 years old with acute or convalescent COVID-19.

This CDR3 is CASAAGVIDEQYF. CDR3 nucleotide sequence: TGTGCCAGCGCAGCGGGAGTGATTGACGAGCAGTACTTC. The chain links TRBV18 to TRBJ2-7; 8 bases are a match to TRBD2. CDR1 KGHSH and CDR2 LQKENI come from the germline V gene. With V trimmed by 8 bases and J by 5 bases, 8 bases remained unmatched. The CDR3 is 13 residues long.